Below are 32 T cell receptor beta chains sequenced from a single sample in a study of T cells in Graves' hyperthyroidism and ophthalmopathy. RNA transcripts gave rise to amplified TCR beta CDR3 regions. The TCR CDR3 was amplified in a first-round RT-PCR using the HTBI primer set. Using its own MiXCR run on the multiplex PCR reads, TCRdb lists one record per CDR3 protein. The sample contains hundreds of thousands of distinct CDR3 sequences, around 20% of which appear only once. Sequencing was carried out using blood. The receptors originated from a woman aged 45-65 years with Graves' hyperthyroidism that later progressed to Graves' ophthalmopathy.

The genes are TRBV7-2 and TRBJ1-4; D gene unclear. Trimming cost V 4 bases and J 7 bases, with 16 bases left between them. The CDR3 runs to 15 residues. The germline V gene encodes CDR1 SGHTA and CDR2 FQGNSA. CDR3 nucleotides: TGTGCCAGCAGCTCAAAGGGCCTAGCGGGTGAAAAACTGTTTTTT. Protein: CASSSKGLAGEKLFF.

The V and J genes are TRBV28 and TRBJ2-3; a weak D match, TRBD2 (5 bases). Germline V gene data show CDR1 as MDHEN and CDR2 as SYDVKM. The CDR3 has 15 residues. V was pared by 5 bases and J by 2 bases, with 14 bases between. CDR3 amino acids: CASSIIREDTDTQYF. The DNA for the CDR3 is TGTGCCAGCAGTATCATCCGGGAAGACACAGATACGCAGTATTTT.

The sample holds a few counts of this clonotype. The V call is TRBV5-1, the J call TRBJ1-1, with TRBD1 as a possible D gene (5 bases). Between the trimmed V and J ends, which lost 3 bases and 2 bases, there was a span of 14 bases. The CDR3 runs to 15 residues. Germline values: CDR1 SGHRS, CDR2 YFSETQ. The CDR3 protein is CASSSSGNLNTEAFF. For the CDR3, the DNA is TGCGCCAGCAGCTCATCAGGGAACCTTAACACTGAAGCTTTCTTT.

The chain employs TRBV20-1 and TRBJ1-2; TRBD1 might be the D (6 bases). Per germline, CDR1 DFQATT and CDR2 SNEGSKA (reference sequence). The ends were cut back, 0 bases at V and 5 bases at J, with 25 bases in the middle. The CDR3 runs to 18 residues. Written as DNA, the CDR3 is TGCAGTGCTAGAGACACCGCCCCCACAGGGATAGCGGCGTATGGCTACACCTTC. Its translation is CSARDTAPTGIAAYGYTF.

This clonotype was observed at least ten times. The CDR3 DNA reads as TGTGCCAGCAGCTTAAGTGGGGTAAATGAGCAGTTCTTC. It yields the protein CASSLSGVNEQFF. This chain links TRBV7-9 with TRBJ2-1, with D hard to call. Germline V lookup: CDR1 SEHNR, CDR2 FQNEAQ (reference sequence). The CDR3 spans 13 residues. Trimming took 2 bases from V and 7 from J, leaving 9 bases between them. Full variable domain (missing parts from reference TRBV7-9 and TRBJ2-1): DTGVSQNPRHKITKRGQNVTFRCDPISEHNRLYWYRQTLGQGPEFLTYFQNEAQLEKSRLLSDRFSAERPKGSFSTLEIQRTEQGDSAMYLCASSLSGVNEQFFGPGTRLTVL.

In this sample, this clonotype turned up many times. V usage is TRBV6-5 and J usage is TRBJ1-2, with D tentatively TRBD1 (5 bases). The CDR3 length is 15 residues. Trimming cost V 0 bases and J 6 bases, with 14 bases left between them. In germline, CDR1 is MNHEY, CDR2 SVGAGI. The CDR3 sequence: CASSYSGDSVDGYTF. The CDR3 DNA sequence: TGTGCCAGCAGTTACTCGGGGGATTCCGTCGATGGCTACACCTTC.

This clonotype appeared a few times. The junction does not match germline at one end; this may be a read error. The chain's CDR3 is CASSGGQGTTEALF. CDR3 sequence (DNA): TGTGCCAGCAGTGGGGGACAGGGTACCACTGAAGCTCTCTTT. The chain couples TRBV6-2 or TRBV6-3 to TRBJ1-1, with 9 bases identical to TRBD1. Germline V gene lookup returns CDR1 MNHEY and CDR2 SVGEGT. CDR3 length: 14 amino acids.

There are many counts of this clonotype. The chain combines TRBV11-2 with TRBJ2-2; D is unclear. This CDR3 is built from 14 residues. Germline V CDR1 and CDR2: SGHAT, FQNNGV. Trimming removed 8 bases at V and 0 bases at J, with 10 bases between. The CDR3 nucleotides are TGTGCCAGCGCGGACCCAGCGAACACCGGGGAGCTGTTTTTT. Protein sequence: CASADPANTGELFF.

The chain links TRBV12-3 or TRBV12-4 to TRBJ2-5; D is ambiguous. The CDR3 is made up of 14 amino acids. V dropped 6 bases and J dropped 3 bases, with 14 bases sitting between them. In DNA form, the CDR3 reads TGTGCCAGCAGGTCCTGGGGTGATGAAGAGACCCAGTACTTC. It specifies CASRSWGDEETQYF.

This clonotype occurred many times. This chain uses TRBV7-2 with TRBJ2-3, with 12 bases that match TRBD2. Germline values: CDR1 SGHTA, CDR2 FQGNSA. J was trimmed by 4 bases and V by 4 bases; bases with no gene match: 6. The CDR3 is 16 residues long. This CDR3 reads CASSSDTSGGPDTQYF. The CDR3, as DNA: TGTGCCAGCAGCTCCGATACTAGCGGGGGGCCAGATACGCAGTATTTT.

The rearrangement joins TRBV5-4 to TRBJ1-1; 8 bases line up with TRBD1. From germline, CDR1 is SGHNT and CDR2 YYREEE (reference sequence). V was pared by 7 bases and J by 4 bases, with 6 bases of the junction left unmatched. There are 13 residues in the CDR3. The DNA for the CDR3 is TGTGCCAGCGGAACAGGGGGGTTCACTGAAGCTTTCTTT. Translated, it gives CASGTGGFTEAFF.

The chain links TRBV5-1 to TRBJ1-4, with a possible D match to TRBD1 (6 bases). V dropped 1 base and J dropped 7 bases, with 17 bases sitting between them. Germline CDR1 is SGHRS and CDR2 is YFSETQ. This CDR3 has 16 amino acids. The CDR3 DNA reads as TGCGCCAGCAGCTTGACTACAACAGGGTCGAGTGAAAAACTGTTTTTT. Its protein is CASSLTTTGSSEKLFF. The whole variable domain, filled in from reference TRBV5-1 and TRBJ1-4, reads KAGVTQTPRYLIKTRGQQVTLSCSPISGHRSVSWYQQTPGQGLQFLFEYFSETQRNKGNFPGRFSGRQFSNSRSEMNVSTLELGDSALYLCASSLTTTGSSEKLFFGSGTQLSVL.

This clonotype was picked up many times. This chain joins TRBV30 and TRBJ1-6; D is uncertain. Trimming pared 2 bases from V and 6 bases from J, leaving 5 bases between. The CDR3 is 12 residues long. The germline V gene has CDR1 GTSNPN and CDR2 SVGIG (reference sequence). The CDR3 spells CAWSPSNSPLHF. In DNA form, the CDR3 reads TGTGCCTGGAGTCCCTCTAATTCACCCCTCCACTTT.

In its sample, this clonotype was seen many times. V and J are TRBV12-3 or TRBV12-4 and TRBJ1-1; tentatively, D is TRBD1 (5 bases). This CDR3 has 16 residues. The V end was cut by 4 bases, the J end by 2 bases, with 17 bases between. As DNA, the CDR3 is TGTGCCAGCAGTTGGTGGTTGGGGGGTCCTAACACTGAAGCTTTCTTT. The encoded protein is CASSWWLGGPNTEAFF.

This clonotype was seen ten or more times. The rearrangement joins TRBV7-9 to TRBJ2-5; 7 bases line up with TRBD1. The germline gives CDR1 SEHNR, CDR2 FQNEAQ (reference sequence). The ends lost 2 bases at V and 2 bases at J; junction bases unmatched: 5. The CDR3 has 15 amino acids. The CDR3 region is CASSLSLTGQETQYF. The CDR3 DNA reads TGTGCCAGCAGCTTATCTTTGACAGGGCAAGAGACCCAGTACTTC.

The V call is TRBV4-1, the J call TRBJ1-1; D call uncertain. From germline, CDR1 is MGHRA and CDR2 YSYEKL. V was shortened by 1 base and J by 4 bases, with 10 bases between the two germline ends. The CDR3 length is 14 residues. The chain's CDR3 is CASSQGPLGTEAFF. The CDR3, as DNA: TGCGCCAGCAGCCAAGGGCCCCTTGGCACTGAAGCTTTCTTT.

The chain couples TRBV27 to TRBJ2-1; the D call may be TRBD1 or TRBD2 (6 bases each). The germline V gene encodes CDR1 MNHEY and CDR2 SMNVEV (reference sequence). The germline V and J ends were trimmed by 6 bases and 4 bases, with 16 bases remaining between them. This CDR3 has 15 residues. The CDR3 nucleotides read TGTGCCAGCAGGGTGGAGGGGGACAATTACAATGAGCAGTTCTTC. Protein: CASRVEGDNYNEQFF.

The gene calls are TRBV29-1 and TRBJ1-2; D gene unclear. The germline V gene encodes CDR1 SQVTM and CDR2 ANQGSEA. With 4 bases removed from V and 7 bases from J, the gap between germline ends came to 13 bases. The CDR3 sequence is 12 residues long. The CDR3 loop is CSVAGLEGGYTF. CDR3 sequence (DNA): TGCAGCGTTGCCGGGCTTGAGGGTGGCTACACCTTC.

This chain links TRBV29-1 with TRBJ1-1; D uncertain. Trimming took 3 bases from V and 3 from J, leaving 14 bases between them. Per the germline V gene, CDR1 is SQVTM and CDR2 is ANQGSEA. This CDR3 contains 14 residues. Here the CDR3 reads CSVDPGIADTEAFF. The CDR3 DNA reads TGCAGCGTTGATCCGGGGATAGCGGACACTGAAGCTTTCTTT.

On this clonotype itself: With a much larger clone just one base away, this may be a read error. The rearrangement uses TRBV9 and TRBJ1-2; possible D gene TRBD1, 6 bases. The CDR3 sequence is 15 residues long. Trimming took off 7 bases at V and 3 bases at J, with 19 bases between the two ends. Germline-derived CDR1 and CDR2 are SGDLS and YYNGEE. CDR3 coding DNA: TGTGCCAGCGGCTTACAGAGAAACAGGGACTATGGCTACACCTTC. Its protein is CASGLQRNRDYGYTF.

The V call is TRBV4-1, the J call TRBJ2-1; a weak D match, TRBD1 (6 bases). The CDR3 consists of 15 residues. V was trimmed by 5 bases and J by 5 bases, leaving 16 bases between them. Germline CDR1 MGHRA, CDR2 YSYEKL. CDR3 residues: CASSGGGYTHNEQFF. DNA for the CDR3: TGCGCCAGCAGCGGGGGCGGATACACCCACAATGAGCAGTTCTTC.

The CDR3 DNA sequence: TGTGCCAGCAGCTTGGCCTGGTCAGGAAATACTAGCAATCAGCCCCAGCATTTT. Translated, it gives CASSLAWSGNTSNQPQHF. The chain carries TRBV5-8 and TRBJ1-5, with D unresolved. V gave up 0 bases and J gave up 0 bases, with 16 bases separating them. Germline V gene lookup returns CDR1 SGHTS and CDR2 YDEGEE. This CDR3 has 18 amino acids.

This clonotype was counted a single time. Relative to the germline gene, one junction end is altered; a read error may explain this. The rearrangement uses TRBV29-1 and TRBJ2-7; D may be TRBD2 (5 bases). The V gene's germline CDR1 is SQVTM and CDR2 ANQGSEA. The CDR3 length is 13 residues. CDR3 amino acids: CSVENTGNYERYF. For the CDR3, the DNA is TGCAGCGTTGAAAATACCGGGAACTACGAGCGGTACTTC.

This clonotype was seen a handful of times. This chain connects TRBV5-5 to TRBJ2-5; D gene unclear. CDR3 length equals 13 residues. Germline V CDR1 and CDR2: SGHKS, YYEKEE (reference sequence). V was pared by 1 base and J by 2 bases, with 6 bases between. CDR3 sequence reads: CASSLPVQETQYF. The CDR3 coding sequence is TGTGCCAGCAGCTTGCCGGTACAAGAGACCCAGTACTTC.

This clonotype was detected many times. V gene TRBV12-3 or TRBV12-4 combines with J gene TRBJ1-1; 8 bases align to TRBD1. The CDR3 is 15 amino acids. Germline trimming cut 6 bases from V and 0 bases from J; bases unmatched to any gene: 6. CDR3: CASRPDRGMNTEAFF. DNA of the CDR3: TGTGCCAGCAGACCTGACAGGGGAATGAACACTGAAGCTTTCTTT.

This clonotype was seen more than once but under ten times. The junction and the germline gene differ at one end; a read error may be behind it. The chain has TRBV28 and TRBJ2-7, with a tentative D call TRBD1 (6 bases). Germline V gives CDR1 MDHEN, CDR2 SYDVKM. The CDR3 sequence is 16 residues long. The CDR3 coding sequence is TGTGCCAGCAGTTTATGGGGGGCAGGGAGATCCTACAAGCAGTACTTC. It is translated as CASSLWGAGRSYKQYF.

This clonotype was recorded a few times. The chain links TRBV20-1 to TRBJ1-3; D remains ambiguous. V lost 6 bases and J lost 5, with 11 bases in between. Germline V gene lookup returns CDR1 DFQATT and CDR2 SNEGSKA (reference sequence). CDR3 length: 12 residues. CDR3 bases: TGCAGTGCGCCGGGATACCGAAACACCATATATTTT. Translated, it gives CSAPGYRNTIYF.

This chain's CDR3 is CASSHLRSTYEQYF. The CDR3 bases are TGTGCCAGCAGCCACCTCAGGTCTACCTACGAGCAGTACTTC. The chain employs TRBV3-1 and TRBJ2-7; D ambiguous. V was cut by 3 bases and J by 2 bases, with 11 bases left in between. Germline values: CDR1 LGHDT, CDR2 YNNKEL (reference sequence). The CDR3 covers 14 residues.

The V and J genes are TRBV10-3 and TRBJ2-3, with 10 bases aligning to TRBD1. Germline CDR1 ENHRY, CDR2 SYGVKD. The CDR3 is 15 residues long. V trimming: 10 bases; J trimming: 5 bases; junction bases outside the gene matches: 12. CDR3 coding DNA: TGTGCCAGCACCTTTGACAGGGGGCTTGGAGATACGCAGTATTTT. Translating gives CASTFDRGLGDTQYF.

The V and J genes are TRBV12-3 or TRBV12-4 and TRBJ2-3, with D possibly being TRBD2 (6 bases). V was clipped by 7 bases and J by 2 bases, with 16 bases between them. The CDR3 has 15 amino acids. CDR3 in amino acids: CASIGGAGATDTQYF. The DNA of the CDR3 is TGTGCCAGCATTGGAGGGGCCGGGGCCACAGATACGCAGTATTTT.

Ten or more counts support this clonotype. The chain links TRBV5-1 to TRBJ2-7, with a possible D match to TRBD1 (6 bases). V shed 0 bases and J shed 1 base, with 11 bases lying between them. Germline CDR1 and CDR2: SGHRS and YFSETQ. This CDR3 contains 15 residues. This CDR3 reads CASSLVQGSSYEQYF. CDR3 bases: TGCGCCAGCAGCTTGGTTCAGGGGAGTTCCTACGAGCAGTACTTC. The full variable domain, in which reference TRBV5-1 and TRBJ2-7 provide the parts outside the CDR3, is KAGVTQTPRYLIKTRGQQVTLSCSPISGHRSVSWYQQTPGQGLQFLFEYFSETQRNKGNFPGRFSGRQFSNSRSEMNVSTLELGDSALYLCASSLVQGSSYEQYFGPGTRLTVT.

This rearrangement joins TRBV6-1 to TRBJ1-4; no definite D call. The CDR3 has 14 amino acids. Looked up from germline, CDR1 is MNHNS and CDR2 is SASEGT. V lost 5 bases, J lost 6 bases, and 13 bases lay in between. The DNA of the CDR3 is TGTGCCAGCAGTTATAGGGTTCGGGATGAAAAACTGTTTTTT. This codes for CASSYRVRDEKLFF.